These T cell receptor beta chains were read from a single sample in a study of blood T cell repertoires in COVID-19. The assay was immunoSEQ multiplex PCR, and TCRdb's table has in-frame clones only and misses some. There are approximately 300,000 clones in the sample; approximately 91% occur only once, and 4% to 6% lies in the top ten. The sequencing sample was made of PBMCs or T cells enriched from blood (not recorded which). The receptors originated from a man aged 55 to 70 who had recovered from COVID-19. Each CDR3 is given without its conserved first and last residue. Clone size is stated in some rows and not others, as once, few, many or a class when expanded.

len: 13
v_gene: TRBV27
abundance: -
CDR3aa: ASSPGTSGSYEQY

len: 12
v_gene: TRBV7-2
abundance: -
CDR3aa: ASSLSAGTDTQY

len: 11
v_gene: TRBV29-1
abundance: -
CDR3aa: SARDTGSVEQF

len: 12
v_gene: TRBV5-1
abundance: -
CDR3aa: ASSSWDSSYEQY

len: 14
v_gene: TRBV19
abundance: -
CDR3aa: ASSTLLGKGYNEQF

len: 14
v_gene: TRBV5-4
abundance: -
CDR3aa: ASSSPPGQGYNEQF

len: 13
v_gene: TRBV6-5
abundance: few
CDR3aa: ASSYSKNRAGKAF

len: 13
v_gene: TRBV7-3
abundance: -
CDR3aa: ASSLLSGSKNEQY

len: 12
v_gene: TRBV2
abundance: -
CDR3aa: ASRDRTGAGELF

len: 15
v_gene: TRBV18
abundance: -
CDR3aa: ASSGTGFVSIRETQY

len: 13
v_gene: TRBV19
abundance: -
CDR3aa: ASSTLWTGGDEQY

len: 13
v_gene: TRBV27
abundance: -
CDR3aa: ASSQGQGPYNEQF

len: 15
v_gene: TRBV27
abundance: -
CDR3aa: ASSTILETENTGELF

len: 13
v_gene: TRBV18
abundance: -
CDR3aa: ASSPDWTGGYTIY

len: 14
v_gene: TRBV4-1
abundance: -
CDR3aa: ASSHRLGSGTDTQY

len: 13
v_gene: TRBV6-5
abundance: -
CDR3aa: ASSWNRDGYNEQF